The next 27 T cell receptor beta chains were all read from a single sample in a study of shared clonotypes between healthy human individuals. Generated by immunoSEQ multiplex PCR, the TCRdb table keeps only in-frame clones and is missing some. The sample has about 2.1 million clones, approximately 94% seen once. The naive CD8 population came from CD45RO-negative cells selected for CCR7, without terminally differentiated effector memory CD45RA+ cells. The sample comprised naive CD8+ T cells from PBMCs. The receptors originated from a man aged 18 to 30 in good health. Some clones in this sample may be carry-over from other donors' samples.

This chain links TRBV6-1 with TRBJ2-4, with 7 nucleotides matching TRBD1. Germline V gives CDR1 MNHNS, CDR2 SASEGT. There are 14 residues in the CDR3. The V gene end was trimmed by 6 bases and the J gene end by 6 bases; junction bases not matched to a gene: 8. The CDR3 DNA reads as TGTGCCAGCAGAACAATGACAGGGACAAACATTCAGTACTTC. Encoded protein: CASRTMTGTNIQYF.

This sequence joins TRBV7-8 and TRBJ2-1; D is perhaps TRBD2 (6 bases). Germline V gene sequence: CDR1 SGHVS, CDR2 FQNEAQ. The CDR3 spans 13 residues. Trimming shortened V by 5 bases and J by 5 bases, and 10 bases separated the two germline ends. The CDR3 region has the DNA TGTGCCAGCAGCGGGAGGAGGGACAATGAGCAGTTCTTC. It encodes CASSGRRDNEQFF. The whole variable domain, filled in from reference TRBV7-8 and TRBJ2-1, reads GAGVSQSPRYKVAKRGQDVALRCDPISGHVSLFWYQQALGQGPEFLTYFQNEAQLDKSGLPSDRFFAERPEGSVSTLKIQRTQQEDSAVYLCASSGRRDNEQFFGPGTRLTVL.

In DNA form, the CDR3 reads TGTGCCAGCTCCGATCCAGGGGCCCCCTACGAGCAGTACTTC. Its translation is CASSDPGAPYEQYF. V is TRBV7-9 and J is TRBJ2-7, with D possibly TRBD1 on 6 matching bases. The CDR3 runs 14 residues. Looked up from germline, CDR1 is SEHNR and CDR2 is FQNEAQ (reference sequence). V lost 8 bases, J lost 2 bases, and 16 bases lay in between.

The V and J genes are TRBV5-1 and TRBJ1-2; D gene uncertain. CDR3 length: 13 residues. Trimming removed 0 bases at V and 1 base at J, with 4 bases between. Germline V CDR1 and CDR2: SGHRS, YFSETQ. CDR3 loop: CASSLDSNYGYTF. Written as DNA, the CDR3 is TGCGCCAGCAGCTTGGACAGTAACTATGGCTACACCTTC.

This chain joins TRBV2 and TRBJ1-2, with 9 bases identical to TRBD1. Germline assignment: CDR1 SNHLY and CDR2 FYNNEI. The CDR3 sequence is 13 residues long. V lost 8 bases and J lost 4; bases outside the gene matches: 5. CDR3 sequence: CASPGQGSYGYTF. In DNA, the CDR3 is TGTGCCAGCCCGGGACAGGGAAGCTATGGCTACACCTTC.

CDR3 bases: TGTGCCAGTAGTAGGGACAGAGATACCTACGAGCAGTACTTC. Its translation is CASSRDRDTYEQYF. The chain has TRBV19 and TRBJ2-7; 7 positions agree with TRBD1. The germline V gene has CDR1 LNHDA and CDR2 SQIVND (reference sequence). V gave up 4 bases and J gave up 2 bases; unmatched junction bases: 5. CDR3 size: 14 residues.

In this sample, this clone turned up once. Additional DNA sequences in this sample encode the identical CDR3. V usage is TRBV19 and J usage is TRBJ2-7; D call uncertain. The V and J ends lost 6 bases and 4 bases respectively, with 10 bases between them. The CDR3 totals 12 residues. Germline assignment: CDR1 LNHDA and CDR2 SQIVND (reference sequence). The CDR3 region is CASSPDGYEQYF. CDR3 bases: TGTGCCAGTAGCCCCGACGGGTACGAGCAGTACTTC.

The chain joins TRBV28 to TRBJ2-7; 8 bases are shared with TRBD2. In germline, CDR1 is MDHEN, CDR2 SYDVKM. Trimming cost V 6 bases and J 4 bases; bases outside gene matches: 5. The CDR3 covers 13 residues. The CDR3 sequence is CASSPGLGYEQYF. The DNA for the CDR3 is TGTGCCAGCAGCCCGGGACTAGGGTACGAGCAGTACTTC.

The chain recombines TRBV19 with TRBJ1-4; no definite D call. There are 16 residues in the CDR3. The germline V gene has CDR1 LNHDA and CDR2 SQIVND (reference sequence). V dropped 3 bases and J dropped 4 bases, with 15 bases sitting between them. CDR3 nucleotide sequence: TGTGCCAGTAGTATGGCAGGACGGTTAGGTAATGAAAAACTGTTTTTT. Protein: CASSMAGRLGNEKLFF.

This clone was detected only once. The CDR3 reads CASSATIGPTDTQYF. In nucleotides, the CDR3 is TGTGCCAGCAGCGCCACCATAGGACCCACAGATACGCAGTATTTT. This chain uses TRBV9 with TRBJ2-3; D gene ambiguous. Germline V gene data show CDR1 as SGDLS and CDR2 as YYNGEE. V lost 3 bases and J lost 2, with 13 bases in between. The CDR3 contains 15 residues.

This chain joins TRBV19 and TRBJ1-1; 11 bases map to TRBD1. The V gene's germline CDR1 is LNHDA and CDR2 SQIVND (reference sequence). After removal of 5 bases from V and 4 bases from J, the junction contained 9 bases not matched to a gene. This CDR3 is 16 amino acids long. CDR3 sequence: CASSEGQGAFGTEAFF. CDR3 nucleotide sequence: TGTGCCAGTAGTGAAGGACAGGGGGCGTTCGGCACTGAAGCTTTCTTT.

The rearrangement joins TRBV7-9 to TRBJ2-7; unclear D gene. The length of the CDR3 is 15 residues. V was trimmed by 5 bases and J by 2 bases, leaving 16 bases between them. CDR1 is SEHNR and CDR2 is FQNEAQ in the germline V gene (reference sequence). CDR3 sequence reads: CASSPAASLTYEQYF. CDR3 nucleotides: TGTGCCAGCAGCCCGGCAGCGTCCCTTACCTACGAGCAGTACTTC.

A single count supports this clone. V and J are TRBV5-4 and TRBJ1-1, with TRBD1 matching over 12 bases. Losses at the gene ends were 4 bases for V and 1 base for J; bases not matched to a gene: 14. Germline values: CDR1 SGHNT, CDR2 YYREEE (reference sequence). The CDR3 extends over 19 amino acids. The CDR3 loop is CASSPLTGTGGSGNTEAFF. DNA for the CDR3: TGTGCCAGCAGCCCCCTAACGGGGACAGGGGGCTCGGGGAACACTGAAGCTTTCTTT.

This clone occurred a few times. This chain connects TRBV9 to TRBJ2-1, with 8 bases identical to TRBD1. Unmatched junction bases numbered 7, after V lost 0 bases and J lost 8 bases. The length of the CDR3 is 15 residues. Per germline, CDR1 SGDLS and CDR2 YYNGEE. CDR3 sequence: CASSVAGGSNDEQFF. In DNA form, the CDR3 reads TGTGCCAGCAGCGTAGCAGGGGGCAGTAACGATGAGCAGTTCTTC. The complete variable domain, with remaining parts taken from reference TRBV9 and TRBJ2-1, reads DSGVTQTPKHLITATGQRVTLRCSPRSGDLSVYWYQQSLDQGLQFLIQYYNGEERAKGNILERFSAQQFPDLHSELNLSSLELGDSALYFCASSVAGGSNDEQFFGPGTRLTVL.

J is TRBJ2-1 and V is TRBV7-9; 9 nucleotides match TRBD1. Germline V gene data show CDR1 as SEHNR and CDR2 as FQNEAQ (reference sequence). V lost 4 bases and J lost 9; bases outside the gene matches: 13. The CDR3 has 16 amino acids. CDR3 sequence: CASSSNRDRVGSEQFF. CDR3 DNA: TGTGCCAGCAGCTCTAACCGGGACAGGGTGGGAAGTGAGCAGTTCTTC.

The chain combines TRBV28 with TRBJ2-2, with 7 positions matching TRBD2. This CDR3 is 17 amino acids long. The V gene end was trimmed by 2 bases and the J gene end by 5 bases; junction bases not matched to a gene: 11. The V gene's germline CDR1 is MDHEN and CDR2 SYDVKM. This chain's CDR3 is CASSLEFLAAETGELFF. In DNA, the CDR3 is TGTGCCAGCAGTTTAGAATTCCTAGCGGCTGAAACCGGGGAGCTGTTTTTT. The whole variable domain, remainder taken from reference TRBV28 and TRBJ2-2, is DVKVTQSSRYLVKRTGEKVFLECVQDMDHENMFWYRQDPGLGLRLIYFSYDVKMKEKGDIPEGYSVSREKKERFSLILESASTNQTSMYLCASSLEFLAAETGELFFGEGSRLTVL.

V is TRBV28 and J is TRBJ1-1, with D perhaps matching TRBD1 (5 bases). V was pared by 4 bases and J by 1 base, with 16 bases between. The CDR3 sequence is 16 residues long. Germline V lookup: CDR1 MDHEN, CDR2 SYDVKM. CDR3 DNA: TGTGCCAGCAGTTCTCCCATAACAGGTCAGAACACTGAAGCTTTCTTT. Its translation is CASSSPITGQNTEAFF.

V usage is TRBV7-9 and J usage is TRBJ1-1; D unclear. V was shortened by 5 bases and J by 1 base, with 8 bases between the two germline ends. This CDR3 has 13 residues. Germline V gene sequence: CDR1 SEHNR, CDR2 FQNEAQ (reference sequence). The CDR3 nucleotides read TGTGCCAGCAGCCCCGAGGGGAACACTGAAGCTTTCTTT. Translating it yields CASSPEGNTEAFF.

The V gene is TRBV7-3, the J gene TRBJ2-7, with 10 bases identical to TRBD2. The CDR3 contains 14 residues. In germline, CDR1 is SGHTA, CDR2 FQGTGA. The ends lost 5 bases at V and 5 bases at J; junction bases unmatched: 6. This CDR3 reads CASSLAGVADEQYF. CDR3 DNA sequence: TGTGCCAGCAGCCTAGCGGGAGTTGCAGACGAGCAGTACTTC.

The chain carries TRBV7-2 and TRBJ2-3; a possible D gene is TRBD2 (5 bases). CDR3 length: 13 amino acids. V dropped 1 base and J dropped 5 bases, with 7 bases sitting between them. CDR1 and CDR2 (germline): SGHTA, FQGNSA. The CDR3 protein is CASSLVRGDTQYF. Here the CDR3 DNA reads TGTGCCAGCAGCTTAGTACGGGGAGATACGCAGTATTTT. The variable domain in full, completed from reference TRBV7-2 and TRBJ2-3, reads GAGVSQSPSNKVTEKGKDVELRCDPISGHTALYWYRQSLGQGLEFLIYFQGNSAPDKSGLPSDRFSAERTGGSVSTLTIQRTQQEDSAVYLCASSLVRGDTQYFGPGTRLTVL.

CDR3 residues: CASSWTATATEAFF. Written as DNA, the CDR3 is TGTGCCAGCAGTTGGACGGCCACCGCGACTGAAGCTTTCTTT. V and J are TRBV27 and TRBJ1-1; D not certain. This CDR3 spans 14 amino acids. CDR1 and CDR2 (germline): MNHEY, SMNVEV (reference sequence). Trimming cost V 4 bases and J 5 bases, with 14 bases left between them.

The chain carries TRBV27 and TRBJ1-3, with 9 bases lining up with TRBD1. Trimming removed 6 bases from V and 3 bases from J; junction bases left unmatched: 3. CDR3 length: 14 amino acids. Per the germline V gene, CDR1 is MNHEY and CDR2 is SMNVEV (reference sequence). The CDR3 region has the DNA TGTGCCAGCAGGGACAGGGGACGTGGAAACACCATATATTTT. It codes for CASRDRGRGNTIYF.

This chain uses TRBV7-9 with TRBJ2-5; perhaps TRBD2 as D (6 bases). V was clipped by 4 bases and J by 5 bases, with 17 bases between them. The CDR3 extends over 15 amino acids. Germline V gene sequence: CDR1 SEHNR, CDR2 FQNEAQ (reference sequence). CDR3 residues: CASSSYTSPGETQYF. In DNA, the CDR3 is TGTGCCAGCAGCTCCTACACTAGCCCAGGGGAGACCCAGTACTTC. The full variable domain, rest sourced from reference TRBV7-9 and TRBJ2-5, is DTGVSQNPRHKITKRGQNVTFRCDPISEHNRLYWYRQTLGQGPEFLTYFQNEAQLEKSRLLSDRFSAERPKGSFSTLEIQRTEQGDSAMYLCASSSYTSPGETQYFGPGTRLLVL.

This clone has just one count. The chain employs TRBV9 and TRBJ2-2, with 7 nucleotides matching TRBD2. This CDR3 spans 14 amino acids. Germline V lookup: CDR1 SGDLS, CDR2 YYNGEE. After removal of 6 bases from V and 6 bases from J, the junction contained 8 bases not matched to a gene. The CDR3 bases are TGTGCCAGCACCCTGTGGGAGGGGTCCGGGGAGCTGTTTTTT. It encodes CASTLWEGSGELFF.

The CDR3 is CASGATFPYEQYF. DNA of the CDR3: TGTGCCAGCGGAGCGACATTCCCCTACGAGCAGTACTTC. The rearrangement joins TRBV6-1 to TRBJ2-7; D unresolved. The CDR3 has 13 amino acids. The V end lost 8 bases, the J end lost 2 bases, and 13 bases lay between the germline ends. Germline V gene data show CDR1 as MNHNS and CDR2 as SASEGT.

V is TRBV2 and J is TRBJ1-2, with D perhaps matching TRBD1 (5 bases). V lost 5 bases, J lost 1 base, and 29 bases lay in between. The CDR3 extends over 20 amino acids. Germline V lookup: CDR1 SNHLY, CDR2 FYNNEI. DNA of the CDR3: TGTGCCAGCAGTCCATTGAGGGCGAGGGAGGGGCAGGACTATAACTATGGCTACACCTTC. Amino acids: CASSPLRAREGQDYNYGYTF.

This chain links TRBV5-6 with TRBJ1-1; weak D call: TRBD1 (6 bases). The CDR3 contains 17 residues. Trimming took 4 bases from V and 3 from J, leaving 22 bases between them. The germline V gene has CDR1 SGHDT and CDR2 YYEEEE. The chain's CDR3 is CASSPMGSWGPYTEAFF. The CDR3 DNA is TGTGCCAGCAGCCCAATGGGCTCTTGGGGGCCGTACACTGAAGCTTTCTTT.